This T cell receptor (beta chain) comes out of a study of blood T cell repertoires in COVID-19. At the level of the study: Both acute and convalescent COVID-19 samples were obtained from the United States, Italy and Spain. T cells, B-cell-depleted T cells, or PBMCs supplied cDNA or gDNA.

As processed by the authors: Amplified reference gene primers provided the basis for estimating nucleated cell counts. The repertoire was sequenced with immunoSEQ multiplex PCR; TCRdb's copy has only in-frame clones and lacks some. Clonal size and the V and J genes are those of that table, whereas D and trimming came from the DNA. This sample has approximately 250,000 clones; roughly 84% occur once, and the top ten carry under 2.5%. Trimming cost V 7 bases and J 1 base, with 8 bases left between them. CDR1 is MDHEN, CDR2 SYDVKM, per germline. This CDR3 has 14 residues. Sequenced sample: peripheral blood. This rearrangement joins TRBV28 to TRBJ1-6, with TRBD1 as a possible D gene (5 bases). The clonotype comes from a man aged 35-49 years who had recovered from COVID-19. This CDR3 is CASKEGSYNSPLHF. In DNA form, the CDR3 reads TGTGCCAGCAAGGAGGGGTCCTATAATTCACCCCTCCACTTT.